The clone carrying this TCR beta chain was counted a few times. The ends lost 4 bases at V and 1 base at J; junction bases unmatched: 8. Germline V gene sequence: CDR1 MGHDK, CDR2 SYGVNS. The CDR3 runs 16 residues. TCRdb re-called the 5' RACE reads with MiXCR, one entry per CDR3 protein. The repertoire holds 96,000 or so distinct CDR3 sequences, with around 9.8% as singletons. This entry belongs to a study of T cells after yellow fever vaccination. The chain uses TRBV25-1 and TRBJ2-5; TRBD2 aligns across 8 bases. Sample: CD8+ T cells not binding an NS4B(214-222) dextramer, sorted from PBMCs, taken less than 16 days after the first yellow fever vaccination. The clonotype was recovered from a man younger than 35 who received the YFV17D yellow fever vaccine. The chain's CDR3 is CASSVTGTRGQETQYF. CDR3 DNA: TGTGCCAGCAGTGTAACCGGGACTAGGGGCCAAGAGACCCAGTACTTC.